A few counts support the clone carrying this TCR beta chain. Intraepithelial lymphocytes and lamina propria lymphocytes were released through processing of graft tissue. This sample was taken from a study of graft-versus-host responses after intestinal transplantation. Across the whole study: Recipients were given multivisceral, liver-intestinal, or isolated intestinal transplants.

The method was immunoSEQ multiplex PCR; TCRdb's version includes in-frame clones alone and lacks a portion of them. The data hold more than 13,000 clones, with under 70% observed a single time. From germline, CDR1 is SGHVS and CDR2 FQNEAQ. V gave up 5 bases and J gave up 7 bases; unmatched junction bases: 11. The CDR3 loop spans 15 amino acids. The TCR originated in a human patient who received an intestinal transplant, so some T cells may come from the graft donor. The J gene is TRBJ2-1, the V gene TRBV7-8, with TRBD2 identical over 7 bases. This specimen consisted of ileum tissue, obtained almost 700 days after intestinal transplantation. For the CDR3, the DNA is TGTGCCAGCAGCAAGGGTGGGGAGGGTCGTAATGAGCAGTTCTTC. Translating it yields CASSKGGEGRNEQFF.